The clone carrying this TCR beta chain is medium-sized in the sample. They ran version v3.0 of the immunoSEQ assay at survey level. Sequenced by immunoSEQ multiplex PCR; TCRdb stores in-frame clones only, minus some. Of roughly 21,000 clones listed, 80% to 85% were seen once; the top ten hold 9% to 15%. Per donor, a minimum of one pre-ART and a minimum of two post-ART PBMC samples were available. This sample is drawn from a study of long-term antiretroviral therapy in people with HIV. The sequence derives from a man between 40 and 49 years old with HIV. The specimen comprised unsorted PBMCs, sampled 0.1 years before starting antiretroviral therapy.

The CDR3 sequence is CASSQVRTGGGVEQYF. CDR3 bases: TGTGCCAGCAGCCAAGTAAGGACAGGGGGAGGTGTCGAGCAGTACTTC. This chain connects TRBV14 to TRBJ2-7; the match to TRBD1 covers 10 bases. The V gene end was trimmed by 1 base and the J gene end by 6 bases; junction bases not matched to a gene: 9. The germline gives CDR1 SGHDN, CDR2 FVKESK. This CDR3 is built from 16 residues.